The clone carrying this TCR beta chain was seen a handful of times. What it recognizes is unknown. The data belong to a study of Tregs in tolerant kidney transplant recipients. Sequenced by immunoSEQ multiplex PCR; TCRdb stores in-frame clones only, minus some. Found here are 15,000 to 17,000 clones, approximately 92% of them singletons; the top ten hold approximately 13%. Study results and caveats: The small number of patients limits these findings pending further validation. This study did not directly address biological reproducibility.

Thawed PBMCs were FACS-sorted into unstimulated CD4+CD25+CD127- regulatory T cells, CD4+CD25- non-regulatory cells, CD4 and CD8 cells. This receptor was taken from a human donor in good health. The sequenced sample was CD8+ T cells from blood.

CDR3 sequence: CASGGLAGPRSYNEQFF. The CDR3 DNA follows: TGTGCCAGCGGAGGACTAGCGGGACCCCGTTCCTACAATGAGCAGTTCTTC. The chain carries TRBV7-9 and TRBJ2-1, with TRBD2 identical over 12 bases. The germline V gene encodes CDR1 SEHNR and CDR2 FQNEAQ (reference sequence). The CDR3 has 17 amino acids. V was clipped by 8 bases and J by 1 base; unmatched bases: 9.